This T cell receptor (beta chain) emerged from a study of blood T cell repertoires in COVID-19. Study context: The cDNA or gDNA used as material had been derived from T cells, B-cell-depleted T cells, or PBMCs.

Original methodology: By means of reference gene primer amplification, nucleated cell counts were estimated. The protocol was immunoSEQ multiplex PCR, while the TCRdb copy is restricted to in-frame clones and leaves out a portion. For V, J and clone size, that table is used; D and trimming come from the DNA. Here the sample spans approximately 670,000 clones, just under 90% being singletons. Germline CDR1 MNHEY, CDR2 SVGEGT. The CDR3 covers 15 residues. Between the trimmed V and J ends, which lost 0 bases and 2 bases, there was a span of 11 bases. The sequenced sample was peripheral blood. This receptor was identified in a woman under 30 with acute or convalescent COVID-19. The V and J genes are TRBV6-2 or TRBV6-3 and TRBJ2-7; the D gene is possibly TRBD2 (6 bases). As DNA, the CDR3 is TGTGCCAGCAGTTACTCGTGGCGGGGCACCTACGAGCAGTACTTC. It translates to CASSYSWRGTYEQYF.